The next 8 T cell receptor beta chains were all read from a single sample in a study of CD8 T cells in ankylosing spondylitis. General study results and limits: Made up of fewer than 10 highly homologous variants, a TCR beta motif appeared characteristic of ankylosing spondylitis blood.

TCRdb passed the 5' RACE reads through MiXCR, listing each CDR3 protein once. The table has under 950,000 distinct CDR3 sequences, roughly 19% seen once. What these receptors recognize is not known. Sequencing was done on a sample of blood, either unsorted or a sorted T cell fraction (not recorded which). Source of these receptors: a male donor with ankylosing spondylitis.

This clonotype was seen repeatedly, ten times or more. The J gene is TRBJ1-2, the V gene TRBV16, with 8 bases matching TRBD1. The junction had 14 bases not matched to a gene; V was cut back by 4 bases and J by 7 bases. The CDR3 length is 16 residues. Germline CDR1 and CDR2: KGHSY and FQNENV. The DNA of the CDR3 is TGTGCCAGCAGCCCGGTGGGAAGGGACAGGTCTCTTGGCTACACCTTC. Protein sequence: CASSPVGRDRSLGYTF.

This chain uses TRBV18 with TRBJ1-5, with TRBD1 matching over 8 bases. This CDR3 region has 15 residues. CDR1 and CDR2 (germline): KGHSH, LQKENI. V trimming: 4 bases; J trimming: 0 bases; junction bases outside the gene matches: 2. DNA for the CDR3: TGTGCCAGCTCACGGGGACAGGATAGCAATCAGCCCCAGCATTTT. It specifies CASSRGQDSNQPQHF.

The rearrangement links TRBV5-1 to TRBJ2-7; D uncertain. The CDR3 sequence is 13 residues long. The V end was cut by 5 bases, the J end by 0 bases, with 9 bases between. The germline V gene has CDR1 SGHRS and CDR2 YFSETQ. The CDR3 bases are TGCGCCAGCAGAATTCAACTCTCCTACGAGCAGTACTTC. It translates to CASRIQLSYEQYF.

The chain links TRBV12-5 to TRBJ2-7, with unresolved D. CDR3 size: 13 residues. Germline CDR1 LGHNT, CDR2 FRNRAP. V lost 6 bases, J lost 3 bases, and 12 bases lay in between. CDR3: CASGLGHLYEQYF. The CDR3 DNA reads TGTGCTAGTGGCCTTGGTCACCTCTACGAGCAGTACTTC.

There are a few counts of this clonotype. In DNA, the CDR3 is TGTGCCAGCAGCCGAGGGGGGCAGTCCGGCGCCGGGGAGCTGTTTTTT. Translating gives CASSRGGQSGAGELFF. This chain joins TRBV12-3 or TRBV12-4 and TRBJ2-2, with D perhaps assigned TRBD1 or TRBD2 (6 bases each). The CDR3 runs 16 residues. V was shortened by 6 bases and J by 6 bases, with 20 bases between the two germline ends.

This clonotype was observed a handful of times. V gene TRBV7-2 combines with J gene TRBJ2-7; perhaps D is TRBD1 or TRBD2 (5 bases each). Germline CDR1 reads SGHTA; CDR2 reads FQGNSA. Trimming shortened V by 4 bases and J by 3 bases, and 10 bases separated the two germline ends. This CDR3 contains 13 residues. For the CDR3, the DNA is TGTGCCAGCAGCTCGGGACGGAACTACGAGCAGTACTTC. Translated, it gives CASSSGRNYEQYF.

This clonotype was detected a few times. The V and J genes are TRBV12-3 or TRBV12-4 and TRBJ1-1; D call uncertain. Trimming stripped 7 bases from V and 1 base from J, with 13 bases between. CDR3 length: 14 amino acids. CDR3 residues: CASTSLGPNTEAFF. The CDR3 bases are TGTGCCAGCACCTCCCTCGGCCCGAACACTGAAGCTTTCTTT.

CDR3 sequence (DNA): TGTGCCAGCAGCCTCGGGGCCTCAGGGGTACCCCTCCACTTT. This translates into CASSLGASGVPLHF. The gene calls are TRBV12-3 or TRBV12-4 and TRBJ1-6; TRBD1 might be the D (6 bases). The V end was cut by 6 bases, the J end by 12 bases, with 18 bases between. CDR3 size: 14 residues.